One and the same sample provided the 13 T cell receptor beta chains below, sequenced in a study of T cells in Graves' hyperthyroidism and ophthalmopathy. RNA transcripts gave rise to amplified TCR beta CDR3 regions. The primer set for the first-round RT-PCR of the TCR CDR3 was HTBI. Using its own MiXCR run on the multiplex PCR reads, TCRdb lists one record per CDR3 protein. The table records about 510,000 distinct CDR3 sequences, 46% of them present only once. The source material was peripheral blood or thyroid tissue (not recorded which). The receptors stem from an adult woman with Graves' disease, either hyperthyroidism or ophthalmopathy (not recorded which).

This clonotype was seen just once. The CDR3 bases are TGTGCCAGCAGCTACAGGGTGACAGGGCAGAACACTGAAGCTTTCTTT. This encodes CASSYRVTGQNTEAFF. The rearrangement uses TRBV6-5 and TRBJ1-1; 7 bases fit TRBD1. V gave up 6 bases and J gave up 1 base; unmatched junction bases: 11. This CDR3 is 16 amino acids long. From germline, CDR1 is MNHEY and CDR2 SVGAGI.

The genes are TRBV29-1 and TRBJ1-5; tentative D call: TRBD1 (6 bases). This CDR3 region has 16 residues. V was cut by 3 bases and J by 2 bases, with 17 bases left in between. Germline assignment: CDR1 SQVTM and CDR2 ANQGSEA. CDR3 region: CSVEVGGGVGNQPQHF. CDR3 in DNA: TGCAGCGTTGAGGTGGGAGGGGGTGTAGGCAATCAGCCCCAGCATTTT. The full variable domain, rest sourced from reference TRBV29-1 and TRBJ1-5, is SAVISQKPSRDICQRGTSLTIQCQVDSQVTMMFWYRQQPGQSLTLIATANQGSEATYESGFVIDKFPISRPNLTFSTLTVSNMSPEDSSIYLCSVEVGGGVGNQPQHFGDGTRLSIL.

The chain employs TRBV2 and TRBJ2-1; 10 nucleotides agree with TRBD1. The V segment lost 7 bases and the J segment 10 bases; nucleotides outside the gene matches: 10. Germline V gives CDR1 SNHLY, CDR2 FYNNEI. The length of the CDR3 is 14 residues. Written as DNA, the CDR3 is TGTGCCAGCATGGCCGACAGGGGGCTAGGGGAGCAGTTCTTC. Amino acids: CASMADRGLGEQFF.

This sequence joins TRBV7-6 and TRBJ2-5; D is uncertain. In germline, CDR1 is SGHVS, CDR2 FNYEAQ. Trimming stripped 5 bases from V and 4 bases from J, with 14 bases between. This CDR3 has 14 amino acids. CDR3 nucleotides: TGTGCCAGCAGCCCCGGTCGAGTCCGAGAGACCCAGTACTTC. Amino acids: CASSPGRVRETQYF.

This clonotype was recorded at least ten times. DNA for the CDR3: TGCAGTGCTACAGGGGGGGGGGAGACCCAGTACTTC. Encoded protein: CSATGGGETQYF. The V gene is TRBV20-1, the J gene TRBJ2-5; tentatively, D is TRBD1 or TRBD2 (7 bases each). Germline CDR1 reads DFQATT; CDR2 reads SNEGSKA (reference sequence). Trimming left V 4 bases short and J 5 bases short, with 11 bases between. The CDR3 sequence is 12 residues long.

In its sample, this clonotype was seen many times. The rearrangement links TRBV14 to TRBJ1-6; perhaps TRBD1 as D (6 bases). Germline V gene lookup returns CDR1 SGHDN and CDR2 FVKESK. V lost 2 bases and J lost 7, with 12 bases in between. This CDR3 is built from 15 residues. The chain's CDR3 is CASSQMTGRNSPLHF. CDR3 coding DNA: TGTGCCAGCAGCCAAATGACAGGCAGAAATTCACCCCTCCACTTT.

This clonotype was counted ten times or more. The V and J genes are TRBV9 and TRBJ1-3; D perhaps matches TRBD1 (5 bases). The germline V and J ends were trimmed by 6 bases and 4 bases, with 11 bases remaining between them. The CDR3 contains 13 residues. Germline lookup yields CDR1 SGDLS and CDR2 YYNGEE. This CDR3 is CASKARAGNTIYF. In DNA, the CDR3 is TGTGCCAGCAAGGCCAGGGCGGGAAACACCATATATTTT.

J is TRBJ1-1 and V is TRBV11-2; no reliable D call. The CDR3 covers 15 residues. Trimming removed 6 bases at V and 1 base at J, with 15 bases between. CDR1 and CDR2 from the germline V gene are SGHAT and FQNNGV. The DNA for the CDR3 is TGTGCCAGCAGTCCTCCCGGGCTGGGGAACACTGAAGCTTTCTTT. Encoded protein: CASSPPGLGNTEAFF.

J is TRBJ2-7 and V is TRBV7-6, with 9 bases identical to TRBD2. With V trimmed by 0 bases and J by 4 bases, 10 bases remained unmatched. This CDR3 region has 17 residues. Per the germline V gene, CDR1 is SGHVS and CDR2 is FNYEAQ. CDR3 coding DNA: TGTGCCAGCAGCTTAGCGGGGGGACTAGCCGGAGGTTACGAGCAGTACTTC. Protein: CASSLAGGLAGGYEQYF.

This clonotype was seen many times. J is TRBJ2-5 and V is TRBV7-9; 12 positions match TRBD1. The CDR3 length is 15 residues. V shed 5 bases and J 5 bases; nucleotides not matched to a gene: 6. Germline values: CDR1 SEHNR, CDR2 FQNEAQ (reference sequence). For the CDR3, the DNA is TGTGCCAGCAGCCCCGGGACAGGGGGCACGGAGACCCAGTACTTC. Protein: CASSPGTGGTETQYF.

J is TRBJ1-2 and V is TRBV2; D remains unclear. Per the germline V gene, CDR1 is SNHLY and CDR2 is FYNNEI. Trimming pared 5 bases from V and 12 bases from J, leaving 19 bases between. This CDR3 is 13 amino acids long. CDR3 region: CASSPRPSSGNTF. For the CDR3, the DNA is TGTGCCAGCAGTCCCAGACCGAGCTCTGGAAACACCTTC.

This clonotype appeared many times. This chain uses TRBV20-1 with TRBJ1-5; 8 nucleotides match TRBD1. The CDR3 runs to 16 residues. Losses at the gene ends were 4 bases for V and 4 bases for J; bases not matched to a gene: 12. Germline V gene data show CDR1 as DFQATT and CDR2 as SNEGSKA (reference sequence). In DNA form, the CDR3 reads TGCAGTGCTACCCCCTCCGACAGGGGCGGTAATCAGCCCCAGCATTTT. This sequence encodes CSATPSDRGGNQPQHF.

This clonotype was detected a few times. The chain links TRBV10-3 to TRBJ2-5; D is perhaps TRBD1 (5 bases). CDR3 length equals 13 residues. The germline gives CDR1 ENHRY, CDR2 SYGVKD. Trimming left V 0 bases short and J 9 bases short, with 11 bases between. This CDR3 reads CAISESDRQPQYF. As DNA, the CDR3 is TGTGCCATCAGTGAGTCCGACCGACAGCCCCAGTACTTC.